Detailed here is one TCR beta chain. The antigen it binds to is not known. Base qualities were left out, and no much larger clone turns up one base away. Library preparation was by PCR. TCR sequencing of DNA from cultured CD4+ T cells used the Oncomine TCR Beta short-read assay at the Johns Hopkins FTIC core. The QIAamp micro DNA kit was used to extract genomic DNA from the cultured CD4+ T cells. Oncomine TCR Beta libraries from cultured CD4+ T cells were pooled using unique dual indexes and sequenced on an Illumina iSeq 100. The study's own analysis went as follows. Non-productive sequences were filtered out, and CDR3s that did not start with C, did not end with F or W, or were shorter than 7 amino acids were discarded. Antigen-specific clonotypes were identified using the MANAFEST web application through comparison of peptide-stimulated wells with reference and other culture wells. Positive clones required FDR below 0.05, an odds ratio above 5, and productive frequency above 0.1% in at least two of three replicate wells. A clonotype was classed as cross-reactive if the clonotype showed significant expansion both in SARS-CoV-2 spike wells and in at least one common cold coronavirus spike condition. Levenshtein distances (stringdist) and unrooted phylogenetic trees (ape) in R version 3.6.1 were used to assess CDR3 homology. Through fastp at Q25 and MiXCR, TCRdb rebuilt clones from the public reads, retaining in-frame beta chains. Records with the same CDR3 protein are collapsed into one entry carrying the most frequent genes and DNA. TCRdb, rather than the study authors, made the V and J calls. The sample profile shows around 16,000 distinct CDR3 sequences; about 55% of them were found once. The top ten hold roughly 13% of the sample.

The intended sense of this specimen's treatment or condition label: roughly 11-day PBMC culture with coronavirus spike peptide pools or control peptides (ViraFEST assay). The ViraFEST assay was used in the study, in which antigen-specific T cells were expanded with peptide pools and expanded clonotypes were subsequently identified by TCR sequencing. Positive SARS-CoV-2 PCR tests in the convalescent patients dated from March to December 2020, before Alpha, Beta and Delta variants emerged in the United States. Each well held 2.1 million or so PBMCs cultured in IMDM containing roughly 5.5% human AB serum and around 10 IU/ml IL-2, with around 9.2 ug/ml peptide pools added. On days 3 and 7, half of the culture medium was replaced with fresh IL-2-containing medium. Once the cells had been in culture for ten to eleven days, the EasySep CD4+ T cell isolation kit was used to isolate CD4+ T cells by negative selection. Ficoll-Paque Plus gradient centrifugation was used to isolate PBMCs from whole blood, and the isolated PBMCs were then either used fresh or cryopreserved at -140C. In general, triplicate wells were set up for every culture condition.

The record originates from a study of vaccination and CD4 T cells after COVID-19 (dated by TCRdb to about 2022). With respect to the entire study: Every convalescent patient had a positive nasal swab PCR test for SARS-CoV-2, with mild disease in nine or ten patients and severe disease in one. The convalescent cohort included six males and four females, with two Hispanic individuals, seven Caucasians, two Asians and one multiracial person. Participants got two doses of the Pfizer-BioNTech BNT162b2 vaccine (n=8) or two doses of the Moderna mRNA-1273 vaccine (n=2). Post-COVID blood samples from convalescent patients were collected a median of 101 days after diagnosis, with a range of roughly 35 to 161 days. The time from the second vaccine dose to post-vaccine blood sampling had a median of around 72 days and ranged from about 14 to 241 days. Culture stimuli were overlapping spike peptide pools from SARS-CoV-2 and from the common cold coronaviruses HCoV-NL63, HCoV-OC43 and HCoV-229E. Control cultures received a CEFX viral epitope pool as the positive control, an HIV-1 Nef peptide pool as the negative control, or no peptide. In approximately eleven COVID-19 convalescent patients and a handful of infection-naive healthy vaccine recipients, the spike-specific CD4+ TCR repertoire before mRNA vaccination was compared with the repertoire after mRNA vaccination.

General conclusions and limits of the study: Among the post-vaccine SARS-CoV-2-reactive clones in convalescent patients, a median approximately 90% showed up only after vaccination, which suggests vaccine-specific priming. The median number of SARS-CoV-2-reactive clonotypes rose from around 21 after infection to a few dozen after vaccination, but the change was not significant. In convalescent patients, nearly all vaccine-specific clones (304 of 307) were found to be mono-reactive for SARS-CoV-2 spike rather than cross-reactive with common cold coronaviruses. The number of convalescent patients in the study was relatively small, and the study did not examine early timepoints following natural infection.

Trimming accounts for 1 base at V and 3 bases at J, while the number of junction bases matched to no gene is 2. The CDR3 contains 14 residues, cysteine and phenylalanine counted. Solely the CDR3 DNA is kept, with 42 bases framed from the first base. The CDR1 and CDR2 encoded by the germline V gene are MNHEY and SVGEGT. The sequencing sample was made of CD4+ T cells from blood, cultured in vitro. The rearrangement combines TRBV6-2 or TRBV6-3 with TRBJ2-7; TRBD1 aligns with 8 central bases. This clonotype was obtained from a human donor who had recovered from COVID-19. In nucleotides, the sequence is TGTGCCAGCAGTTACTACACAGGGGGCTACGAGCAGTACTTC. Translated, this gives CASSYYTGGYEQYF.